These T cell receptor beta chains were read from a single sample in a study of cytomegalovirus exposure and HLA in healthy donors. Clones were read by immunoSEQ multiplex PCR, and TCRdb kept only the in-frame ones, dropping some. The sample comprises 99,000 or so clones, approximately 80% of which are singletons, and around 1.2% rests with the top ten. Sequencing used PBMCs. The receptors derive from a man aged 30 to 39 in good health and CMV-seronegative. Each CDR3 is given with its conserved first and last residue. D genes are given only for firm matches. Clone size is shown for a subset of rows, as once, few, many or a class of expanded clone.

>TRBV27|TRBD1|TRBJ2-7|-
CASYGAGQGTYEQYF
TGTGCCAGCTACGGAGCGGGACAGGGAACCTACGAGCAGTACTTC
>TRBV2|-|TRBJ1-5|-
CASSEAGGASRKPQHF
TGTGCCAGCAGTGAAGCCGGGGGGGCGTCGAGGAAGCCCCAGCATTTT
>TRBV7-2|-|TRBJ1-1|-
CASTLPRGGTEAFF
TGTGCCAGCACCCTACCCCGGGGGGGCACTGAAGCTTTCTTT
>TRBV9|-|TRBJ2-2|-
CASSFRQGPSGELFF
TGTGCCAGCAGCTTTCGGCAGGGCCCCTCCGGGGAGCTGTTTTTT
>TRBV28|TRBD2|TRBJ2-7|-
CASSLGLADYEQYF
TGTGCCAGCAGTTTAGGTCTAGCGGATTACGAGCAGTACTTC
>TRBV5-1|-|TRBJ2-4|-
CASSLDLGAENIQYF
TGCGCCAGCAGCTTGGATCTGGGGGCAGAAAACATTCAGTACTTC
>TRBV11-2|TRBD2|TRBJ2-5|once
CASSFGTSGSETQYF
TGTGCCAGCAGCTTCGGGACTAGCGGGAGTGAGACCCAGTACTTC
>TRBV10-3|TRBD2|TRBJ2-3|-
CAIRPLAGGSGDTQYF
TGTGCCATCAGACCCCTCGCGGGAGGTAGTGGAGATACGCAGTATTTT
>TRBV25-1|-|TRBJ1-2|-
CASSDHGLIANYGYTF
TGTGCCAGCAGTGACCATGGGCTGATAGCTAACTATGGCTACACCTTC
>TRBV13|TRBD1|TRBJ1-2|-
CASSLFGTGGGGYTF
TGTGCCAGCAGCTTATTTGGGACAGGGGGAGGTGGCTACACCTTC
>TRBV30|TRBD2|TRBJ2-1|-
CAWSVRLAGNHEQFF
TGTGCCTGGAGTGTGAGGTTAGCGGGAAACCATGAGCAGTTCTTC
>TRBV18|TRBD2|TRBJ2-7|-
CASSQNPTSGRINEQYF
TGTGCCAGCTCACAGAACCCGACTAGCGGGAGAATAAACGAGCAGTACTTC
>TRBV28|TRBD1|TRBJ2-7|-
CASSPITGGYYEQYF
TGTGCCAGCAGTCCCATAACAGGGGGCTATTACGAGCAGTACTTC
>TRBV5-8|TRBD1|TRBJ1-1|-
CASSYDRGRNGEAFF
TGTGCCAGCAGCTACGACAGGGGGCGGAATGGTGAAGCTTTCTTT
>TRBV7-2|TRBD1|TRBJ2-7|few
CASSPRDSTYEQYF
TGTGCCAGCAGCCCCCGGGACAGCACATACGAGCAGTACTTC
>TRBV27|-|TRBJ1-1|-
CASSDSGGVNTEAFF
TGTGCCAGCAGTGACTCGGGCGGGGTGAACACTGAAGCTTTCTTT
>TRBV27|TRBD1|TRBJ2-1|once
CASAPSTGTVYNEQFF
TGTGCCAGCGCCCCCTCAACCGGGACAGTCTACAATGAGCAGTTCTTC
>TRBV14|TRBD1|TRBJ2-5|-
CASSRRPGQGDQETQYF
TGTGCCAGCAGCCGAAGACCGGGACAGGGGGACCAAGAGACCCAGTACTTC
>TRBV27|-|TRBJ1-1|few
CASSGIRGGVGTEAFF
TGTGCCAGCAGTGGGATTCGGGGGGGTGTAGGCACTGAAGCTTTCTTT
>TRBV27|-|TRBJ1-6|-
CASSSGNPTYNSPLHF
TGTGCCAGCAGTTCCGGGAATCCAACATATAATTCACCCCTCCACTTT
>TRBV5-1|TRBD1|TRBJ2-5|-
CASSSGQGETQYF
TGCGCCAGCAGCTCGGGACAGGGGGAGACCCAGTACTTC
>TRBV10-1|TRBD2|TRBJ2-1|-
CASSDPSGGRHEQFF
TGCGCCAGCAGTGATCCTAGCGGGGGGAGGCATGAGCAGTTCTTC
>TRBV2|-|TRBJ1-1|-
CASSRRGWDTEAFF
TGTGCCAGCAGTCGGAGGGGCTGGGACACTGAAGCTTTCTTT
>TRBV4-1|TRBD2|TRBJ2-7|-
CASSQEGDGAGGSSEQYF
TGCGCCAGCAGCCAAGAAGGTGATGGAGCGGGAGGATCGTCAGAGCAGTACTTC
>TRBV5-1|-|TRBJ2-3|-
CASSLQSTDTQYF
TGCGCCAGCAGTTTACAGAGCACAGATACGCAGTATTTT
>TRBV5-1|TRBD2|TRBJ2-7|-
CASSLGTSRDEQYF
TGCGCCAGCAGCTTGGGGACTAGCCGGGACGAGCAGTACTTC
>TRBV6-5|TRBD1|TRBJ1-1|-
CASRGTGGDVVMAFF
TGTGCCAGCAGGGGGACAGGGGGCGACGTGGTTATGGCTTTCTTT
>TRBV28|-|TRBJ1-1|once
CASSLLKGLAEAFF
TGTGCCAGCAGTTTGCTGAAGGGGCTAGCTGAAGCTTTCTTT
>TRBV9|-|TRBJ1-1|-
CASSVGTLSNTEAFF
TGTGCCAGCAGCGTTGGGACACTGTCGAACACTGAAGCTTTCTTT
>TRBV5-1|-|TRBJ2-1|-
CASSRELVGNEQFF
TGCGCCAGCAGCAGGGAGCTGGTTGGGAATGAGCAGTTCTTC
>TRBV7-8|TRBD2|TRBJ2-7|-
CASRVSGTRGHEQYF
TGTGCCAGCAGGGTCTCCGGGACTAGAGGCCACGAGCAGTACTTC
>TRBV7-9|TRBD2|TRBJ2-1|-
CASSVSGSRNEQFF
TGTGCCAGCAGCGTCAGCGGGAGCCGGAATGAGCAGTTCTTC
>TRBV7-2|TRBD1|TRBJ2-1|once
CASSGDRGNEQFF
TGTGCCAGCAGCGGGGACAGGGGGAATGAGCAGTTCTTC
>TRBV2|-|TRBJ2-5|-
CASMDLVGVYETQYF
TGTGCCAGCATGGATCTGGTGGGAGTATATGAGACCCAGTACTTC
>TRBV7-9|-|TRBJ2-2|-
CASSLETTLNTGELFF
TGTGCCAGCAGCTTAGAGACTACCCTCAACACCGGGGAGCTGTTTTTT
>TRBV10-3|-|TRBJ2-7|-
CAISESNTGSGEQYF
TGTGCCATCAGTGAGTCGAATACAGGGTCAGGGGAGCAGTACTTC
>TRBV19|-|TRBJ1-4|-
CASSIWGGDEKLFF
TGTGCCAGTAGTATATGGGGAGGTGATGAAAAACTGTTTTTT
>TRBV6-6|TRBD1|TRBJ1-4|once
CASSRDRVANEKLFF
TGTGCCAGCAGTAGAGACAGGGTGGCTAATGAAAAACTGTTTTTT
>TRBV5-1|TRBD1|TRBJ1-1|-
CASRPTGRGRYTEAFF
TGCGCCAGCAGACCGACAGGGCGTGGAAGATACACTGAAGCTTTCTTT
>TRBV5-1|-|TRBJ2-1|-
CASSLEFQGTYNEQFF
TGCGCCAGCAGCTTGGAGTTCCAGGGGACCTACAATGAGCAGTTCTTC
>TRBV9|-|TRBJ2-3|-
CASSLSTPGDTQYF
TGTGCCAGCAGCTTATCCACGCCGGGAGATACGCAGTATTTT
>TRBV2|TRBD1|TRBJ2-3|-
CASSNYRGSTDTQYF
TGTGCCAGCAGTAACTACAGGGGAAGCACAGATACGCAGTATTTT
>TRBV6-4|TRBD2|TRBJ2-1|-
CASSGLAGGLNEQFF
TGTGCCAGCAGCGGACTAGCGGGGGGGCTTAATGAGCAGTTCTTC
>TRBV7-2|TRBD1|TRBJ1-6|-
CASSLRGQSNSPLHF
TGTGCCAGCAGCTTAAGGGGACAGAGTAATTCACCCCTCCACTTT
>TRBV10-2|TRBD1|TRBJ1-4|-
CASSPRTGSNEKLFF
TGCGCCAGCAGTCCCAGGACAGGGAGCAATGAAAAACTGTTTTTT
>TRBV9|TRBD1|TRBJ1-4|few
CASSVAQGADEKLFF
TGTGCCAGCAGCGTAGCACAGGGGGCGGATGAAAAACTGTTTTTT
>TRBV5-1|TRBD1|TRBJ2-1|-
CASTPQGALSSYNEQFF
TGCGCCAGCACCCCACAGGGGGCCCTGAGCTCCTACAATGAGCAGTTCTTC
>TRBV5-4|TRBD1|TRBJ1-2|-
CASSSWDRLYGYTF
TGTGCCAGCAGCTCTTGGGACAGACTCTATGGCTACACCTTC
>TRBV5-1|-|TRBJ2-7|-
CASSSRTEGEQYF
TGCGCCAGCAGCTCCAGGACGGAGGGCGAGCAGTACTTC
>TRBV27|TRBD2|TRBJ2-7|-
CASRPTGTISYEQYF
TGTGCCAGCAGACCAACCGGGACTATTTCCTACGAGCAGTACTTC
>TRBV7-6|TRBD2|TRBJ2-2|-
CASSLPPSGVISGELFF
TGTGCCAGCAGCTTACCTCCTAGCGGGGTCATCTCCGGGGAGCTGTTTTTT
>TRBV11-3|-|TRBJ2-7|-
CASSPDRYSYEQYF
TGTGCCAGCAGCCCAGACAGGTACTCCTACGAGCAGTACTTC
>TRBV7-9|TRBD2|TRBJ2-3|few
CASSSGTALAGAKDTQYF
TGTGCCAGCAGCTCCGGGACAGCGCTAGCGGGAGCAAAAGATACGCAGTATTTT
>TRBV6-4|-|TRBJ1-1|few
CASRDGLRNTEAFF
TGTGCCAGCAGGGACGGACTAAGGAACACTGAAGCTTTCTTT